This T cell receptor (beta chain) was sequenced for a study of T cell repertoires in cytomegalovirus infection. Study summary: Alongside well-studied HLA-B-restricted CMV epitopes, recently identified HLA-C-restricted CMV epitopes were also used. Points from the study as a whole: The ex vivo response was dominated by HLA-C-restricted CMV-specific TCR beta clonotypes.

This clonotype was recorded many times. The target antigen is unknown. The germline gives CDR1 SGHTA, CDR2 FQGNSA. V was cut by 8 bases and J by 3 bases, with 5 bases left in between. The CDR3 has 11 residues. TCRdb fed the reads into MiXCR, producing one record per CDR3 protein. The sample has 650,000 to 900,000 distinct CDR3 sequences; 25% to 35% are singletons. Sequenced here: cultured CD8+ T cells from PBMCs, sampled from culture after CMV antigen stimulation. This sequence joins TRBV7-2 and TRBJ1-3; no clear D gene. This receptor was obtained from a human donor in good health (CMV status not recorded). Some clones in this sample may be carry-over from other donors' samples. The CDR3 protein is CASLDGNTIYF. The CDR3 DNA reads as TGTGCCAGCCTGGATGGAAACACCATATATTTT.